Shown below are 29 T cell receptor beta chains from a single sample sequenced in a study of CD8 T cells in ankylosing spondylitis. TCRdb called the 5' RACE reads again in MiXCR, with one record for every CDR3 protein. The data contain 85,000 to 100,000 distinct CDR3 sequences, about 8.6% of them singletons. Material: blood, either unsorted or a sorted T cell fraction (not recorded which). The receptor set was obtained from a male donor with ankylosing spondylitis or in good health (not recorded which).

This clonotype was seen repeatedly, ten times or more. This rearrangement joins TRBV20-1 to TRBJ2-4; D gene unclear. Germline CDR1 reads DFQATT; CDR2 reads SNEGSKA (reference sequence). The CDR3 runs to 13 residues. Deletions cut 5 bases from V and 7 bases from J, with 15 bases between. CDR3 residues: CSALLAPGNIQYF. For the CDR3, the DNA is TGCAGTGCTCTGCTCGCCCCAGGCAACATTCAGTACTTC.

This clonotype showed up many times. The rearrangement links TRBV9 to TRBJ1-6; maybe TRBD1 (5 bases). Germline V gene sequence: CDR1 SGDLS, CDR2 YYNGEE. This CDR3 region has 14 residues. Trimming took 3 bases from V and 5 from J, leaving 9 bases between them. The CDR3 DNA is TGTGCCAGCAGCGAGGGCAGGGATAATTCACCCCTCCACTTT. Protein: CASSEGRDNSPLHF. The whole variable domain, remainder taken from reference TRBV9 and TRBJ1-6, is DSGVTQTPKHLITATGQRVTLRCSPRSGDLSVYWYQQSLDQGLQFLIQYYNGEERAKGNILERFSAQQFPDLHSELNLSSLELGDSALYFCASSEGRDNSPLHFGNGTRLTVT.

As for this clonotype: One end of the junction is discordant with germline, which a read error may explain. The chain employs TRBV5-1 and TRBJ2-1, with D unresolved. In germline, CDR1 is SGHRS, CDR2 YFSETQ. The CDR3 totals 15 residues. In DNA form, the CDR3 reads TGCGTCAGCAGCTTGGATGGCAGCTCCTACAATGAGCAGTTCTTC. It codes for CVSSLDGSSYNEQFF.

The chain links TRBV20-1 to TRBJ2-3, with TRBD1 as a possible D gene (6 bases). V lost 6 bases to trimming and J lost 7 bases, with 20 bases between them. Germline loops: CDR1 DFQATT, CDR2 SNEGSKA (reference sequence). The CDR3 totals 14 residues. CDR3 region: CSAGPTGLGNTQYF. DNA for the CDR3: TGCAGTGCGGGCCCGACAGGTCTCGGGAATACGCAGTATTTT.

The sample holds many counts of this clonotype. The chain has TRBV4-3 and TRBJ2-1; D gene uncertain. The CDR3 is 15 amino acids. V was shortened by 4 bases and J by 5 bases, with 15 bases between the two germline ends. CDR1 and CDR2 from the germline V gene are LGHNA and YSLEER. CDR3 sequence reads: CASSPGLGFDNEQFF. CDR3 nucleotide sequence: TGCGCCAGCAGCCCCGGGCTAGGGTTCGACAATGAGCAGTTCTTC.

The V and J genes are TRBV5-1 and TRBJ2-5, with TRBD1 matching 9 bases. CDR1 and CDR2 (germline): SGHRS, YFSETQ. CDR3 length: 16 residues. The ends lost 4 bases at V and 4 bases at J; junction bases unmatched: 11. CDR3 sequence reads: CASSGPGTGNLETQYF. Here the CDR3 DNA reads TGCGCCAGCAGCGGACCCGGGACAGGGAATTTAGAGACCCAGTACTTC.

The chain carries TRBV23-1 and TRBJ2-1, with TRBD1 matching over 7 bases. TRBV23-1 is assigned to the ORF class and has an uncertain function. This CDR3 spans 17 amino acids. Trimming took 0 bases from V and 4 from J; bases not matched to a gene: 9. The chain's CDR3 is CASSQSHSGTEYNEQFF. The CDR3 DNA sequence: TGCGCCAGCAGTCAATCTCACTCCGGGACAGAATACAATGAGCAGTTCTTC.

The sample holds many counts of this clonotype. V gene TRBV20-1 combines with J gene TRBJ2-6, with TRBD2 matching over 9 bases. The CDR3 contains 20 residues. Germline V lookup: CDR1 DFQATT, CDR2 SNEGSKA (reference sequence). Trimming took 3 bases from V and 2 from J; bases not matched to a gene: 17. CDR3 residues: CSASNVGGRAAFPGANVLTF. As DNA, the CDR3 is TGCAGTGCTAGTAATGTCGGCGGGAGGGCCGCATTTCCTGGGGCCAACGTCCTGACTTTC.

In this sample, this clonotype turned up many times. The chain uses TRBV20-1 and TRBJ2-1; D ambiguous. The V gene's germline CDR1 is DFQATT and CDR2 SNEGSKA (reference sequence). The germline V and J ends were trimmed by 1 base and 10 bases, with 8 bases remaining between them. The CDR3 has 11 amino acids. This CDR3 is CSARASGEQFF. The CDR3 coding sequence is TGCAGTGCTAGAGCGTCCGGGGAGCAGTTCTTC.

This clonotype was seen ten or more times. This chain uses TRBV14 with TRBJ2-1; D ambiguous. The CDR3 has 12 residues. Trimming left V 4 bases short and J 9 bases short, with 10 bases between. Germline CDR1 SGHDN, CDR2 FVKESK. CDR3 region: CASSRWASEQFF. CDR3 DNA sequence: TGTGCCAGCAGCCGATGGGCCAGTGAGCAGTTCTTC.

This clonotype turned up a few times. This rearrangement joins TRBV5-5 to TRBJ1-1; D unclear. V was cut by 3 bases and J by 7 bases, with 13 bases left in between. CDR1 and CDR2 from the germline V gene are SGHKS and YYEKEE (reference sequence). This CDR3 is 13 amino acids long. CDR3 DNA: TGTGCCAGCAGCTCCCTCCCGGGGTATGAAGCTTTCTTT. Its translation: CASSSLPGYEAFF.

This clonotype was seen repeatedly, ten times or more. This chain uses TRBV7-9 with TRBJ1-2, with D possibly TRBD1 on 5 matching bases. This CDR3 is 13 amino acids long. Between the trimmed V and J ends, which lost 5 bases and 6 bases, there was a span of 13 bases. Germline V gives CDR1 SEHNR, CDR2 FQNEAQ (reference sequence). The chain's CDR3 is CASSVDRLDGYTF. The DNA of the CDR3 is TGTGCCAGCAGCGTTGACAGACTGGATGGCTACACCTTC.

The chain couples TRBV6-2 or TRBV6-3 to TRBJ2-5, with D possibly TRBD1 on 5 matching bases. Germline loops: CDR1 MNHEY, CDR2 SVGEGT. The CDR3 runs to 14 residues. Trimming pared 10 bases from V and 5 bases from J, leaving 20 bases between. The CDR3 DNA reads TGTGCCACCCTAGACCAGGGTGGGGTGGAGACCCAGTACTTC. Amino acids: CATLDQGGVETQYF.

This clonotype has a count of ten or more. The CDR3 DNA is TGTGCCAGCACCGGGGGACAGGGTACCACCGGGGAGCTGTTTTTT. Translated, it gives CASTGGQGTTGELFF. The chain joins TRBV12-3 or TRBV12-4 to TRBJ2-2; 9 bases map to TRBD1. CDR3 length equals 15 residues. The ends lost 7 bases at V and 4 bases at J; junction bases unmatched: 7.

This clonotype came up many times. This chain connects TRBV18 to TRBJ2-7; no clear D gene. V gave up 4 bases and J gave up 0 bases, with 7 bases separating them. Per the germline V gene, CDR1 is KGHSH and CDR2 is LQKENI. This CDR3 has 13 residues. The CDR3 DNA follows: TGTGCCAGCTCACAGGCTAGCTCCTACGAGCAGTACTTC. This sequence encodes CASSQASSYEQYF.

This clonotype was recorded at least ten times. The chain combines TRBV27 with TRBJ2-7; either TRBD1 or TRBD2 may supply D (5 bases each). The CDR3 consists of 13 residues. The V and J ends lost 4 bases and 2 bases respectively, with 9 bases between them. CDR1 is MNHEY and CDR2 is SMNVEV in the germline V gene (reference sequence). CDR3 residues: CASSSGRTYEQYF. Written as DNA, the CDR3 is TGTGCCAGCAGTTCGGGACGGACCTACGAGCAGTACTTC.

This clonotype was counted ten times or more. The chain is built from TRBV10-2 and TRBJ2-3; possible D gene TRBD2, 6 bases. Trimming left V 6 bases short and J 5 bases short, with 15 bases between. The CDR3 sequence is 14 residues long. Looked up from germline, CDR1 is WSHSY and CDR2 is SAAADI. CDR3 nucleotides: TGCGCCAGCAGGGCGGGGCTAGACGGAGATACGCAGTATTTT. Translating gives CASRAGLDGDTQYF.

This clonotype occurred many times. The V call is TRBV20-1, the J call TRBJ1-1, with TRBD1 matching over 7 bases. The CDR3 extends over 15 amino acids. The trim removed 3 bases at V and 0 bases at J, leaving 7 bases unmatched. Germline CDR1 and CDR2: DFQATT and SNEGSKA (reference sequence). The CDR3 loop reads CSARRTGGLNTEAFF. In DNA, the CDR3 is TGCAGTGCTAGGAGGACAGGTGGACTGAACACTGAAGCTTTCTTT.

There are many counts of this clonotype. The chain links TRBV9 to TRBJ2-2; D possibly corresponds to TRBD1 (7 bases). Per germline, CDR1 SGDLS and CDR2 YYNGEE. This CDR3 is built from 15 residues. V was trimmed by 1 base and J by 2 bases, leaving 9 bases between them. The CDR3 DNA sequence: TGTGCCAGCAGCGTACAGGGGGGTAACACCGGGGAGCTGTTTTTT. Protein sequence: CASSVQGGNTGELFF.

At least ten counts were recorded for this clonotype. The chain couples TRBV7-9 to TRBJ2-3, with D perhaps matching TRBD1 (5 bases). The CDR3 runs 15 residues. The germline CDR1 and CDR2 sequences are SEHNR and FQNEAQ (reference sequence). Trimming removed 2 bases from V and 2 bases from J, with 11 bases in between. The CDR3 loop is CASSLQGHPTDTQYF. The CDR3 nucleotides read TGTGCCAGCAGCTTACAGGGCCATCCCACAGATACGCAGTATTTT.

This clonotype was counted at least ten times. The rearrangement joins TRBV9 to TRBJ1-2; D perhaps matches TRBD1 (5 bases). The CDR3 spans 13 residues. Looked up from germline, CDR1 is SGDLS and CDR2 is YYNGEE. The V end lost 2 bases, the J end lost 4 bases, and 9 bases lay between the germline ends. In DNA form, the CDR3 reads TGTGCCAGCAGCGTGGGGCAGCTCTATGGCTACACCTTC. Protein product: CASSVGQLYGYTF.

CDR3 DNA sequence: TGTGCCAGCAGCTTAGGCGTTGGTGGCACAGATACGCAGTATTTT. As protein: CASSLGVGGTDTQYF. The chain uses TRBV11-2 and TRBJ2-3; no firm D call. CDR1 SGHAT and CDR2 FQNNGV come from the germline V gene. V shed 1 base and J shed 1 base, with 9 bases lying between them. The CDR3 runs 15 residues. Full variable domain (outside the CDR3, taken from reference TRBV11-2 and TRBJ2-3): EAGVAQSPRYKIIEKRQSVAFWCNPISGHATLYWYQQILGQGPKLLIQFQNNGVVDDSQLPKDRFSAERLKGVDSTLKIQPAKLEDSAVYLCASSLGVGGTDTQYFGPGTRLTVL.

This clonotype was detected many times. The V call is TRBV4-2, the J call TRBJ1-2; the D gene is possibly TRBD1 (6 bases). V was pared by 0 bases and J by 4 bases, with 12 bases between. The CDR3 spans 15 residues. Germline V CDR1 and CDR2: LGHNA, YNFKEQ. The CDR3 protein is CASSQDLDRVYGYTF. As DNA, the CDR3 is TGTGCCAGCAGCCAAGATTTGGACAGAGTCTATGGCTACACCTTC.

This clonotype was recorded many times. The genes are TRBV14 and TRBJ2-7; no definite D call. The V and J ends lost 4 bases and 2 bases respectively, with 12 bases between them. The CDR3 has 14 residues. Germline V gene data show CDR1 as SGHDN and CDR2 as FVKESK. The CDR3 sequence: CASSRSKGPYEQYF. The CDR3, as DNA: TGTGCCAGCAGCCGGAGTAAGGGCCCCTACGAGCAGTACTTC.

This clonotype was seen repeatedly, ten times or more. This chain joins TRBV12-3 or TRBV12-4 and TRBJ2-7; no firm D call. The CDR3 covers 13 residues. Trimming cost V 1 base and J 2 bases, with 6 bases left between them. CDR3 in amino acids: CASSLGAAYEQYF. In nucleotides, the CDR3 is TGTGCCAGCAGTTTAGGCGCTGCCTACGAGCAGTACTTC.

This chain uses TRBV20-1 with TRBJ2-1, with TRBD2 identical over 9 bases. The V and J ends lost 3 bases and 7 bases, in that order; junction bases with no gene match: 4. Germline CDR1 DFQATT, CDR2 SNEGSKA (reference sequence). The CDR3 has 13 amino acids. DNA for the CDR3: TGCAGTGCTAGGGCGGGAGGGCCGAATGAGCAGTTCTTC. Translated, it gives CSARAGGPNEQFF.

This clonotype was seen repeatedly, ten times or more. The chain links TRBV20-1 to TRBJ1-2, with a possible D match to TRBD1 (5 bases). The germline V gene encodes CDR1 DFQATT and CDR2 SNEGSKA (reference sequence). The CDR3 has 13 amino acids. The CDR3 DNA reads TGCGGTCTCTATAGCGGGGGAGGAGATGGCTACACCTTC. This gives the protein CGLYSGGGDGYTF.

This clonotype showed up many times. CDR3 loop: CASSLAIAGTDTQYF. In nucleotides, the CDR3 is TGTGCCAGCAGCTTAGCGATAGCGGGAACAGATACGCAGTATTTT. The genes are TRBV7-9 and TRBJ2-3; 8 nucleotides align to TRBD2. Looked up from germline, CDR1 is SEHNR and CDR2 is FQNEAQ (reference sequence). The ends lost 0 bases at V and 3 bases at J; junction bases unmatched: 2. The CDR3 spans 15 residues. Full variable domain (rest looked up from reference TRBV7-9 and TRBJ2-3): DTGVSQNPRHKITKRGQNVTFRCDPISEHNRLYWYRQTLGQGPEFLTYFQNEAQLEKSRLLSDRFSAERPKGSFSTLEIQRTEQGDSAMYLCASSLAIAGTDTQYFGPGTRLTVL.

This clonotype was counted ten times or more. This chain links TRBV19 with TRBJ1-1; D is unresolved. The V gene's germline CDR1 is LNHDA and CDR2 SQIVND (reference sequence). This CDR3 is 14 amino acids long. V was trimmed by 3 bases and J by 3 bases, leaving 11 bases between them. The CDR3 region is CASSIQPRDTEAFF. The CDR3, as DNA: TGTGCCAGTAGTATTCAACCCCGGGACACTGAAGCTTTCTTT.